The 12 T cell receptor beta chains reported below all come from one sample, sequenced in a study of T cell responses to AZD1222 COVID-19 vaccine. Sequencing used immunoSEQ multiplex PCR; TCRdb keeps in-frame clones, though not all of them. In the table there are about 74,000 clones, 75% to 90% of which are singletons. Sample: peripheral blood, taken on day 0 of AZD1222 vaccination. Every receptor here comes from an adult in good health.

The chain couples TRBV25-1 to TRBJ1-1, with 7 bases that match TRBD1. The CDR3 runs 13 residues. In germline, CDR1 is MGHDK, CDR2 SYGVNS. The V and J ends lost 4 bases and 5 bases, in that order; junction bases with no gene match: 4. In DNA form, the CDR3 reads TGTGCCAGCAGTGGACAGGGAGGTACTGAAGCTTTCTTT. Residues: CASSGQGGTEAFF.

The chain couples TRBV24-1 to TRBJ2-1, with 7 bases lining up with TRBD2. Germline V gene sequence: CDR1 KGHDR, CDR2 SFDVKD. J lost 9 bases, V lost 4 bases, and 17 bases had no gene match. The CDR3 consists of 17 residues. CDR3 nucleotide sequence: TGTGCCACCAGTGACTCGGTGTTAGCGGGCCCCTATGGTGAGCAGTTCTTC. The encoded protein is CATSDSVLAGPYGEQFF.

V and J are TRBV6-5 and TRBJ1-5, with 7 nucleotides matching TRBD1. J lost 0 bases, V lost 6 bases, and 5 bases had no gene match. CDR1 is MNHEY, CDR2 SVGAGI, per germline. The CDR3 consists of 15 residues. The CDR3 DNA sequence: TGTGCCAGCAGACCACAGGGGCATAGCAATCAGCCCCAGCATTTT. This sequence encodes CASRPQGHSNQPQHF.

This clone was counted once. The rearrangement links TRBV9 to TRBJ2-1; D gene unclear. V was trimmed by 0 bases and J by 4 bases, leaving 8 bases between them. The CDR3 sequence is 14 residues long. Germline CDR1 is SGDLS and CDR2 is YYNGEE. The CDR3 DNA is TGTGCCAGCAGCGTAGACTCAGTTTACAATGAGCAGTTCTTC. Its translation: CASSVDSVYNEQFF.

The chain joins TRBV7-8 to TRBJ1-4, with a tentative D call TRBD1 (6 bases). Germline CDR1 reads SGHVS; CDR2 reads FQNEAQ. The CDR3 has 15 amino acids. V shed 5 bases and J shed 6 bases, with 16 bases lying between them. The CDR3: CASSRDRRRDEKLFF. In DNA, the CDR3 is TGTGCCAGCAGCCGCGACAGGCGAAGGGATGAAAAACTGTTTTTT.

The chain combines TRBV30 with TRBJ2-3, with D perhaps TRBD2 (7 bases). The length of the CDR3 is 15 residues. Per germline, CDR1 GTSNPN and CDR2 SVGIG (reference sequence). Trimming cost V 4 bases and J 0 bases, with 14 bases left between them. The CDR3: CAWTRAGASTDTQYF. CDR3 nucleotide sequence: TGTGCCTGGACGAGGGCGGGGGCTAGCACAGATACGCAGTATTTT.

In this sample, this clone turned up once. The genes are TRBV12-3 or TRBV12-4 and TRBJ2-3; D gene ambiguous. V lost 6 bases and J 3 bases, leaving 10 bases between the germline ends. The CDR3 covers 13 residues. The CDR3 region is CASSLTGTDTQYF. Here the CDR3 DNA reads TGTGCCAGCAGCCTGACTGGGACAGATACGCAGTATTTT.

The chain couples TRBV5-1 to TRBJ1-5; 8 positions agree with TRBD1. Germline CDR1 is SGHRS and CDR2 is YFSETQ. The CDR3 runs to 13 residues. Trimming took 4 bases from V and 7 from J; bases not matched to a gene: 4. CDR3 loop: CASSLDRDQPQHF. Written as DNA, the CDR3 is TGCGCCAGCAGCCTGGACAGGGACCAGCCCCAGCATTTT.

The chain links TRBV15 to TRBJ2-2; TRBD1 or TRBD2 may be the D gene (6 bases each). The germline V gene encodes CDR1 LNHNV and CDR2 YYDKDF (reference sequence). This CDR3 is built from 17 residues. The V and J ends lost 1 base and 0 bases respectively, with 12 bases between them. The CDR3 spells CATSRAAGEANTGELFF. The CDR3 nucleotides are TGTGCCACCAGCAGAGCGGCAGGGGAGGCGAACACCGGGGAGCTGTTTTTT.

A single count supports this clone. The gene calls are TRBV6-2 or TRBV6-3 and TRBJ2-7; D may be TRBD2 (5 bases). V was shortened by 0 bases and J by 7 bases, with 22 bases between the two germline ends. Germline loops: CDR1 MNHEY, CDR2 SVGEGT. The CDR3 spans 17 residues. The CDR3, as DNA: TGTGCCAGCAGTTACTCAGTGGGAGCGGATTTGGGATTGGAGCAGTACTTC. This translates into CASSYSVGADLGLEQYF.

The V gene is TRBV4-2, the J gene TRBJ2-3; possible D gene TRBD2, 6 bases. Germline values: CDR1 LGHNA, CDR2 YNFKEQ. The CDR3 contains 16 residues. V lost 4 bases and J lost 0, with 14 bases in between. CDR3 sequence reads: CASSPGVSTSTDTQYF. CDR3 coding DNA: TGTGCCAGCAGCCCGGGAGTTAGTACAAGCACAGATACGCAGTATTTT.

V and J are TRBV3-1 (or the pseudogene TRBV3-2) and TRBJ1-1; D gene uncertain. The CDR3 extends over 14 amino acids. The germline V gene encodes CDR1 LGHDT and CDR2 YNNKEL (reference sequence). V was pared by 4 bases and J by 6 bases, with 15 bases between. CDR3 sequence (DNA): TGTGCCAGCAGCCGTAGGGCGGAGGGTTCTGAAGCTTTCTTT. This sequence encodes CASSRRAEGSEAFF.